A selection of T cell receptor beta chains follows, all from one sample in a study of T cells in Graves' hyperthyroidism and ophthalmopathy. TCRdb fed the multiplex PCR reads into MiXCR, producing one record per CDR3 protein. The sample comprises 640,000 or so distinct CDR3 sequences, approximately 14% of which are singletons, and around 7% rests with the top ten. The sample comprised blood. The receptors shown here come from a woman between 18 and 29 years old with Graves' ophthalmopathy. Each CDR3 is given with its conserved first and last residue. Each record gives: clone size, V gene, D gene, J gene, CDR3 protein, CDR3 DNA. The D gene is left open where the match is weak. Size tells how often a clone was seen (once, few, many) or the class of an expanded clone, and some rows leave it out.

.	TRBV20-1	.	TRBJ1-5	CSARTERWVAGNQPQHF	TGCAGTGCTAGGACCGAGCGGTGGGTGGCGGGCAATCAGCCCCAGCATTTT
many	TRBV6-2/TRBV6-3	TRBD2	TRBJ2-7	CAIREAGEIYEQYF	TGTGCCATCCGGGAGGCGGGAGAAATCTACGAGCAGTACTTC
many	TRBV11-2	.	TRBJ2-5	CASSRLGPRETQYF	TGTGCCAGCAGCCGCCTCGGACCCCGAGAGACCCAGTACTTC
many	TRBV30	TRBD1	TRBJ2-3	CAWSVTGGTDTQYF	TGTGCCTGGAGTGTGACAGGGGGCACAGATACGCAGTATTTT
few	TRBV12-3/TRBV12-4	.	TRBJ2-2	CASGASTGELFF	TGTGCCAGTGGGGCTAGCACCGGGGAGCTGTTTTTT
many	TRBV30	.	TRBJ2-1	CAWSVRGPWNEQFF	TGTGCCTGGAGTGTACGCGGGCCGTGGAATGAGCAGTTCTTC
.	TRBV30	TRBD2	TRBJ2-4	CAWSVRLGLASLAKNIQYF	TGTGCCTGGAGTGTAAGATTGGGACTAGCGTCTCTAGCCAAAAACATTCAGTACTTC
many	TRBV28	.	TRBJ2-5	CASSVPGFQETQYF	TGTGCCAGCAGTGTCCCGGGCTTCCAAGAGACCCAGTACTTC
many	TRBV9	.	TRBJ1-1	CASSAHGGTTEAFF	TGTGCCAGCAGCGCACACGGGGGGACCACTGAAGCTTTCTTT
many	TRBV10-3	TRBD2	TRBJ2-7	CAISDQGGGSGYEQYF	TGTGCCATCAGTGACCAAGGAGGCGGGAGCGGCTACGAGCAGTACTTC
few	TRBV29-1	TRBD2	TRBJ2-7	CSVRSGTTLYEQYF	TGCAGCGTCCGAAGCGGGACGACGTTGTACGAGCAGTACTTC
many	TRBV27	TRBD1	TRBJ1-1	CASSFMTWSGTGRMNTEAFF	TGTGCCAGCAGTTTCATGACTTGGTCGGGGACAGGTCGCATGAACACTGAAGCTTTCTTT
.	TRBV30	.	TRBJ2-7	CAWSLWGLGYEQYF	TGTGCCTGGTCTCTTTGGGGACTTGGCTACGAGCAGTACTTC
few	TRBV5-1	.	TRBJ1-1	CASSWRGGVAFF	TGCGCCAGCAGCTGGAGGGGGGGGGTAGCTTTCTTT
many	TRBV27	.	TRBJ1-4	CASSFSPGEKLFF	TGTGCCAGCAGTTTTAGTCCGGGTGAAAAACTGTTTTTT
many	TRBV24-1	TRBD2	TRBJ2-1	CATSTGTSGNNEQFF	TGTGCCACCAGCACCGGGACTAGCGGTAACAATGAGCAGTTCTTC
many	TRBV20-1	TRBD1	TRBJ2-1	CSARVQGASYNEQFF	TGCAGTGCTAGAGTACAGGGGGCGAGTTACAATGAGCAGTTCTTC
many	TRBV12-3/TRBV12-4	TRBD1	TRBJ1-1	CASSFFWTGGTEAFF	TGTGCCAGCAGTTTTTTTTGGACAGGGGGCACTGAAGCTTTCTTT
.	TRBV25-1	.	TRBJ1-2	CASSEPSGTYYGYTF	TGTGCCAGCAGTGAGCCCTCGGGCACCTACTATGGCTACACCTTC
many	TRBV6-5	TRBD1	TRBJ1-1	CASSYSAGQGGSMNTEAFF	TGTGCCAGCAGTTACTCAGCAGGACAGGGAGGATCAATGAACACTGAAGCTTTCTTT
few	TRBV6-1	.	TRBJ2-2	CASRTGPTGELFF	TGTGCCAGCAGGACTGGTCCCACCGGGGAGCTGTTTTTT
many	TRBV28	.	TRBJ2-7	CASSFQGSEQYF	TGTGCCAGCAGTTTTCAGGGTTCCGAGCAGTACTTC
.	TRBV4-1	TRBD2	TRBJ2-7	CASSQLLSGKDYEQYF	TGCGCCAGCAGCCAACTTCTTAGCGGGAAAGACTACGAGCAGTACTTC
many	TRBV3-1	.	TRBJ1-1	CASSQTTAMNTEAFF	TGTGCCAGCAGTCAGACGACAGCCATGAACACTGAAGCTTTCTTT
many	TRBV6-1	.	TRBJ2-2	CARSDDTGELFF	TGTGCCCGCTCTGACGACACCGGGGAGCTGTTTTTT
many	TRBV6-5	.	TRBJ1-1	CASSYGTSDNTEAFF	TGTGCCAGCAGTTACGGGACATCCGATAACACTGAAGCTTTCTTT
.	TRBV9	.	TRBJ2-1	CASSPLGRNAYNEQFF	TGTGCCAGCAGCCCCCTCGGGCGGAACGCCTACAATGAGCAGTTCTTC
many	TRBV28	.	TRBJ1-2	CASRPLVRTIKDNYGYTF	TGTGCCAGCAGACCACTCGTTAGGACTATAAAGGATAACTATGGCTACACCTTC
many	TRBV27	.	TRBJ2-3	CASSLRGLDTQYF	TGTGCCAGCAGTTTACGGGGGTTGGATACGCAGTATTTT
many	TRBV2	.	TRBJ2-3	CASEPLGTSTDTQYF	TGTGCCAGCGAACCACTAGGTACTAGCACAGATACGCAGTATTTT
many	TRBV30	.	TRBJ1-3	CAWSGVSGNTIYF	TGTGCCTGGAGCGGGGTCTCTGGAAACACCATATATTTT
many	TRBV12-3/TRBV12-4	.	TRBJ2-1	CASSLVRYNEQFF	TGTGCCAGCAGTTTAGTCCGTTACAATGAGCAGTTCTTC
few	TRBV28	.	TRBJ1-3	CASSFLRGKHSGNTIYF	TGTGCCAGCAGTTTCCTGAGGGGCAAACACTCTGGAAACACCATATATTTT
.	TRBV9	TRBD1	TRBJ1-4	CASSPQGQSSEKLFF	TGTGCCAGCAGTCCTCAGGGACAGTCCAGTGAAAAACTGTTTTTT
few	TRBV7-9	TRBD2	TRBJ2-3	CASSSNMGLAGVRTDTQYF	TGTGCCAGCAGCTCTAATATGGGACTAGCGGGAGTGCGCACAGATACGCAGTATTTT
many	TRBV11-2	.	TRBJ1-1	CASSLYGHMNTEAFF	TGTGCCAGCAGCTTATACGGACATATGAACACTGAAGCTTTCTTT
.	TRBV19	.	TRBJ2-3	CASSLSLTTDTQYF	TGTGCCAGTAGTCTCTCCTTAACCACAGATACGCAGTATTTT
many	TRBV12-3/TRBV12-4	.	TRBJ2-7	CASTRTVSSYEQYF	TGTGCCAGCACCAGGACAGTGAGCTCCTACGAGCAGTACTTC
many	TRBV2	TRBD1	TRBJ2-5	CASSWDSPQETQYF	TGTGCCAGCAGTTGGGACAGCCCCCAAGAGACCCAGTACTTC
many	TRBV20-1	TRBD2	TRBJ2-1	CSASGRTYNEQFF	TGCAGTGCTAGCGGGAGGACGTACAATGAGCAGTTCTTC
few	TRBV6-1	.	TRBJ1-4	CASNSGLVFREKLFF	TGTGCCAGCAATTCAGGGCTCGTCTTCAGGGAAAAACTGTTTTTT
few	TRBV19	.	TRBJ1-2	CASNAGQGGYGYTF	TGTGCCAGTAACGCCGGGCAGGGAGGGTATGGCTACACCTTC
.	TRBV9	TRBD1	TRBJ2-5	CASSVEGASQETQYF	TGTGCCAGCAGCGTAGAGGGGGCAAGCCAAGAGACCCAGTACTTC
few	TRBV19	.	TRBJ1-2	CASSIGVDRPYGYTF	TGTGCCAGTAGTATTGGCGTGGACAGACCCTATGGCTACACCTTC
many	TRBV2	.	TRBJ2-5	CASSEGDYLTQYF	TGTGCCAGCAGTGAAGGTGACTACTTGACCCAGTACTTC
many	TRBV5-1	.	TRBJ1-2	CASSLDSVGGRGYTF	TGCGCCAGCAGCTTGGACTCTGTAGGTGGGAGAGGCTACACCTTC
.	TRBV4-1	.	TRBJ1-4	CASSLRTRNEKLFF	TGCGCCAGCAGCCTTCGGACACGAAATGAAAAACTGTTTTTT
many	TRBV2	.	TRBJ2-1	CASSGLFYNEQFF	TGTGCCAGCAGTGGACTCTTCTACAATGAGCAGTTCTTC
many	TRBV12-3/TRBV12-4	.	TRBJ2-3	CASSFKLLLTDTQYF	TGTGCCAGCAGTTTCAAGCTACTCCTCACAGATACGCAGTATTTT
many	TRBV6-1	TRBD2	TRBJ2-7	CASSFGRAGDEQYF	TGTGCCAGCAGCTTTGGGAGGGCGGGCGACGAGCAGTACTTC
many	TRBV12-3/TRBV12-4	.	TRBJ2-7	CASSYLAPYYEQYF	TGTGCCAGCAGTTACCTAGCGCCTTACTACGAGCAGTACTTC
.	TRBV4-1	.	TRBJ1-1	CASSQVGRGSTEAFF	TGCGCCAGCAGCCAAGTTGGAAGGGGATCCACTGAAGCTTTCTTT
.	TRBV28	.	TRBJ1-2	CASSPGMGVYGYTF	TGTGCCAGCAGTCCTGGTATGGGGGTCTATGGCTACACCTTC
.	TRBV27	TRBD2	TRBJ2-5	CASSPWLAGETQYF	TGTGCCAGCAGCCCCTGGCTAGCGGGGGAGACCCAGTACTTC
many	TRBV30	.	TRBJ1-1	CAWRLPGTEAFF	TGTGCCTGGAGACTACCCGGCACTGAAGCTTTCTTT
many	TRBV10-3	.	TRBJ1-1	CATRDTLRTEAFF	TGTGCCACTAGGGACACCCTTAGAACTGAAGCTTTCTTT
many	TRBV7-3	TRBD2	TRBJ2-1	CASSARLAGGPNEQFF	TGTGCCAGCAGCGCTCGACTAGCGGGAGGGCCCAATGAGCAGTTCTTC
many	TRBV28	.	TRBJ2-7	CASRLSSGGGEQYF	TGTGCCAGCAGGCTCTCTTCGGGGGGCGGCGAGCAGTACTTC
many	TRBV10-3	.	TRBJ1-1	CAISVPNQGFTEAFF	TGTGCCATCAGCGTCCCTAATCAGGGATTCACTGAAGCTTTCTTT